This section outlines one T cell receptor (beta chain) sequence together with its context. PCR amplification relied on 60 Vbeta primers (plus 13 Jbeta primers). Assay used: immunoSEQ multiplex PCR; TCRdb lists only in-frame clones, some missing. The table includes tens of thousands of clones, 65% to 85% detected once. The data derive from a study of cytomegalovirus exposure and HLA in healthy donors. Sequences were obtained from PBMCs. The clonotype originates from a male donor in good health and CMV-seronegative.

In DNA form, the CDR3 reads TGTGCCACCAGCAGAGGGAGACTAGCGGGGGGGCCTTCCTACGAGCAGTACTTC. Protein sequence: CATSRGRLAGGPSYEQYF. V gene TRBV15 combines with J gene TRBJ2-7, with 14 bases fitting TRBD2. The CDR3 runs to 18 residues. Trimming removed 1 base from V and 1 base from J; junction bases left unmatched: 6. The germline V gene encodes CDR1 LNHNV and CDR2 YYDKDF (reference sequence).